These 5 T cell receptor beta chains share one sample of origin, sequenced in a study of blood T cell repertoires in COVID-19. Generated by immunoSEQ multiplex PCR, the TCRdb table keeps only in-frame clones and is missing some. The data hold about 49,000 clones, with over 80% observed a single time. Sequencing used peripheral blood. All receptors come from a woman of 80 years or more with COVID-19, enrolled during active disease.

In its sample, this clone was seen once. The chain joins TRBV11-2 to TRBJ1-2; tentatively, D is TRBD1 (5 bases). Germline CDR1 is SGHAT and CDR2 is FQNNGV. The CDR3 runs to 12 residues. V lost 9 bases to trimming and J lost 5 bases, with 13 bases between them. Here the CDR3 DNA reads TGTGCCAGTAGGGGTGTTGGGTATGGCTACACCTTC. It encodes CASRGVGYGYTF.

The chain employs TRBV18 and TRBJ2-3; D possibly corresponds to TRBD1 (6 bases). V was shortened by 3 bases and J by 6 bases, with 10 bases between the two germline ends. Germline CDR1 KGHSH, CDR2 LQKENI. The CDR3 is 13 amino acids. This chain's CDR3 is CASSPNRVDTQYF. As DNA, the CDR3 is TGTGCCAGCTCACCCAACAGGGTGGATACGCAGTATTTT.

The V and J genes are TRBV7-2 and TRBJ2-3; D is unresolved. Germline CDR1 is SGHTA and CDR2 is FQGNSA. Trimming stripped 5 bases from V and 0 bases from J, with 6 bases between. The CDR3 totals 13 residues. This chain's CDR3 is CASSLFSTDTQYF. The CDR3 DNA is TGTGCCAGCAGCCTCTTTAGCACAGATACGCAGTATTTT.

The CDR3 DNA reads as TGTGCCAGCTATAGGATCGGGGAGACCCAGTACTTC. Translated: CASYRIGETQYF. The chain joins TRBV2 to TRBJ2-5; D is undetermined. The V gene's germline CDR1 is SNHLY and CDR2 FYNNEI. The CDR3 length is 12 residues. Trimming removed 8 bases at V and 5 bases at J, with 12 bases between.

The chain combines TRBV29-1 with TRBJ1-2; perhaps TRBD1 as D (5 bases). The CDR3 totals 17 residues. The germline V gene encodes CDR1 SQVTM and CDR2 ANQGSEA. V was shortened by 1 base and J by 4 bases, with 22 bases between the two germline ends. CDR3 nucleotides: TGCAGCGTTGAAGGTGCAGGGCCTGGAACCTCTCCCTATGGCTACACCTTC. Translating it yields CSVEGAGPGTSPYGYTF.